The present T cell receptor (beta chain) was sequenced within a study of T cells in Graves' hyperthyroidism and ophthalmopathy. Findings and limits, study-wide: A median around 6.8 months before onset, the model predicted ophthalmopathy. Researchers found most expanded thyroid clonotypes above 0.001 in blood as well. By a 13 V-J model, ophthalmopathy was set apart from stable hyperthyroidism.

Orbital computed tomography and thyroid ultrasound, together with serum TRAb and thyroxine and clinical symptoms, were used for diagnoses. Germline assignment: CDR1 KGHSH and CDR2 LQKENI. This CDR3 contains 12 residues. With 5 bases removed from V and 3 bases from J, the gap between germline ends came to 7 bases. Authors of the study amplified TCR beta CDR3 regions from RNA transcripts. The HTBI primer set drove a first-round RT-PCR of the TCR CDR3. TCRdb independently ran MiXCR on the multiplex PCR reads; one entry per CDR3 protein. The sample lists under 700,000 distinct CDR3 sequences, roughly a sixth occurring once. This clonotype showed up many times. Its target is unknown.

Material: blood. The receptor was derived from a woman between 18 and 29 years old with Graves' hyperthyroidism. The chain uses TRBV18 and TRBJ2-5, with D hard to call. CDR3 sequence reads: CASSDFKETQYF. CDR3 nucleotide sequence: TGTGCCAGCTCAGACTTCAAAGAGACCCAGTACTTC. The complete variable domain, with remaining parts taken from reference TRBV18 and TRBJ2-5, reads NAGVMQNPRHLVRRRGQEARLRCSPMKGHSHVYWYRQLPEEGLKFMVYLQKENIIDESGMPKERFSAEFPKEGPSILRIQQVVRGDSAAYFCASSDFKETQYFGPGTRLLVL.